This T cell receptor beta chain was sequenced in a study of cytomegalovirus exposure and HLA in healthy donors (dated by TCRdb to the late 2010s). Looking at the study overall: According to a later analysis, the roughly 130 validation repertoires were produced on the same platform as the 666 repertoires of the first cohort. A separate validation cohort of 100 to 150 different subjects was used in addition to the roughly 670-subject first cohort. The study aimed to test whether cataloging public T cell receptors could reveal signatures of past pathogen exposure. To predict cytomegalovirus infection status, the study combined high-throughput TCR immunosequencing, statistical association of individual TCRs with disease status, and machine learning.

Library method: the immunoSEQ multiplex PCR assay. The study's own analysis went as follows. To diagnose cytomegalovirus status from the catalog of TCR beta chain sequences, a statistical classification framework was built. This is the immuneACCESS table as TCRdb keeps it, with only in-frame sequences that have V and J called. A part of the clones is gone; compared with another copy, unresolved V genes explain less than half, and the rest is unexplained. V and J calls and clone size follow that table, whereas D and trimming were derived from the DNA. The sample table contains fewer than 70,000 clones; only one count was recorded for 90% to 96% of them. The top ten clonotypes cover about 0.96% of the sample. The donors were included in the validation cohort of 120 subjects, a group kept apart from the roughly 610-subject first cohort. About this clone itself: The target of this receptor is not known. No base-level quality is on record; no much larger clone is a single base apart.

Broad study findings and their caveats: The authors suggested that the approach could potentially be extended to other disease states and immunological phenotypes. All 120 or so repertoires were used to score co-occurrence in the validation cohort in a later analysis, because that analysis had no HLA typing for the cohort. Of the cluster scores, around 95% were above 0 in a later analysis, which found that TCRs clustered in the first cohort also tended to co-occur in the 90 to 150 validation repertoires. Cytomegalovirus status was reported to be diagnosed by the classifier with high specificity and sensitivity in both the original and validation cohorts. Across donors, most TCR sequences were observed very rarely, whereas some public TCRs were present in many individuals. In the study, some 160 TCR beta chains were listed as associated with cytomegalovirus. In vitro tests confirmed that three of the cytomegalovirus-associated TCR beta chains recognize cytomegalovirus antigens.

The junction shows trimming of 3 bases on V and 5 bases on J, plus 22 bases between the germline ends. The CDR3 starts with the cysteine, ends with the phenylalanine, and has 17 residues. Only CDR3 DNA is held: 51 bases, read in frame from base 1. CDR1 MDHEN and CDR2 SYDVKM were looked up in the germline V gene. The sequenced sample was PBMCs. This chain is built from TRBV28 and TRBJ1-2; 5 matching bases give a weak D call of TRBD1. This clonotype originated in a man aged 18 to 29 in good health and CMV-seronegative. The nucleotide sequence reads TGTGCCAGCAGTTTCGACAGAATGCGGGGAACTTGGTATGGCTACACCTTC. It codes for CASSFDRMRGTWYGYTF.